This TCR beta chain comes out of a study of vaccination effects on CD4 cells after COVID-19. Across the study: PBMC cultures contained about 1.9 million cells per well, approximately 9.2 IU/ml IL-2 and about 9.7 ug/ml peptides. Notes on the study in general: Missing from the study were early post-infection timepoints, and its convalescent patients were few. Both infection-induced and vaccine-induced clones contracted markedly at late post-vaccination timepoints.

Subsequent to 10 days of culture, CD4+ T cells were isolated. IL-2 medium was substituted for half the medium on days 3 and 7. Produced via immunoSEQ multiplex PCR; TCRdb's table is partial and in-frame only. The sample contains about 64,000 clones, approximately 72% of which appear only once. Germline loops: CDR1 SQVTM, CDR2 ANQGSEA. The CDR3 totals 14 residues. The ends lost 6 bases at V and 5 bases at J; junction bases unmatched: 10. In this sample, this clone turned up many times. Its antigen is not known. The J gene is TRBJ1-2, the V gene TRBV29-1, with 9 positions matching TRBD1. Material: CD4+ T cells from PBMCs cultured without peptide, obtained before COVID-19 vaccination. This sequence originates from a human donor who had a prior SARS-CoV-2 infection. The CDR3 coding sequence is TGCAGCGTAGGGACAGGGTACCCTTCTTATGGCTACACCTTC. Protein: CSVGTGYPSYGYTF.